These T cell receptor beta chains were read from a single sample in a study of blood T cell repertoires in COVID-19. Method: immunoSEQ multiplex PCR; TCRdb's copy keeps in-frame clones and lacks some. The repertoire has about 250,000 clones, about three quarters of them found once; the top ten carry about 3.1%. Sequencing was carried out using peripheral blood. The receptors here all came from an elderly woman with acute or convalescent COVID-19. Each CDR3 is given with its conserved first and last residue.

V gene	J gene	CDR3 protein
TRBV19	TRBJ2-5	CASNPLPPGWETQYF
TRBV7-2	TRBJ2-2	CASSPRGAPGELFF
TRBV11-2	TRBJ2-1	CASSLDRGSVNEQFF
TRBV5-1	TRBJ1-3	CASSLLGQGSSGNTIYF
TRBV6-5	TRBJ1-1	CATFAHRESTEAFF
TRBV4-1	TRBJ1-6	CASSQGQFNSPLHF
TRBV20-1	TRBJ1-5	CSASRVGGSNQPQHF
TRBV6-1	TRBJ1-2	CASSEPIRVYGYTF
TRBV5-1	TRBJ2-5	CASRRTSGIQETQYF
TRBV2	TRBJ2-1	CASRALAAEQFF
TRBV11-2	TRBJ1-1	CASSLAATHASEAFF
TRBV6-5	TRBJ1-5	CATRGQGTQPQHF
TRBV7-2	TRBJ2-1	CASSFSLAGVNEQFF
TRBV6-2/TRBV6-3	TRBJ2-5	CASSSPSGGAQETQYF
TRBV6-5	TRBJ2-1	CATRTGPRGGDEQFF
TRBV3-1/TRBV3-2	TRBJ2-5	CASSQRRGGKAETQYF
TRBV4-1	TRBJ2-5	CASSRLSDADFQETQYF
TRBV25-1	TRBJ1-5	CASSFPRQFYSNQPQHF
TRBV5-4	TRBJ2-3	CASSLKRGGVPDTQYF
TRBV21-1	TRBJ1-4	CASSKGGRANEKLFF
TRBV10-2	TRBJ1-1	CASSDQGAGTEAFF
TRBV13	TRBJ2-1	CAIGVGNEQFF
TRBV6-6	TRBJ1-1	CASSQQGTEGEAFF
TRBV5-1	TRBJ1-1	CASSLEQGEEAFF
TRBV7-9	TRBJ2-5	CASSITGTSSETQYF
TRBV13	TRBJ1-3	CASSLGLVGASGNTIYF
TRBV25-1	TRBJ2-1	CASSATTGRHNEQFF
TRBV5-1	TRBJ1-2	CASSLSDRTPGGYTF
TRBV10-1	TRBJ2-1	CASSDIGLGHNEQFF
TRBV5-6	TRBJ1-1	CASSRQLFEAFF
TRBV4-1	TRBJ2-7	CASSQEGGARQYF
TRBV7-6	TRBJ1-1	CASSLQGSMNTEAFF
TRBV4-2	TRBJ2-7	CASSQEVLAGVSGYEQYF
TRBV7-6	TRBJ2-5	CASSQGTVLQETQYF
TRBV10-3	TRBJ2-1	CAIGQQGGNRNEQFF
TRBV6-1	TRBJ2-1	CASSEGPRGGYNEQFF
TRBV6-5	TRBJ2-5	CASLAGRETQYF
TRBV7-9	TRBJ1-4	CASSSGQGANEKLFF
TRBV5-1	TRBJ2-7	CASSLPLRTGPDYEQYF
TRBV5-1	TRBJ2-3	CASSLASSGGAVDTQYF
TRBV2	TRBJ2-5	CASSEGWGALATQYF
TRBV10-2	TRBJ2-7	CASKTSGNYEQYF
TRBV3-1/TRBV3-2	TRBJ1-1	CASSQQGQGPTEAFF
TRBV6-5	TRBJ1-3	CASSYSGKSSGNTIYF
TRBV3-1/TRBV3-2	TRBJ1-2	CASSQPGEGGYTF
TRBV18	TRBJ1-5	CASSPSGNQPQHF
TRBV3-1/TRBV3-2	TRBJ1-2	CASSLLNYGYTF
TRBV12-3/TRBV12-4	TRBJ1-1	CASNIRDSEAFF
TRBV5-6	TRBJ2-1	CASSLGWGTSAYNEQFF
TRBV7-8	TRBJ2-2	CASSRASGGATGELFF
TRBV18	TRBJ2-1	CASSRAGGNEQFF
TRBV24-1	TRBJ1-2	CATIQAAYGYTF
TRBV6-2/TRBV6-3	TRBJ1-2	CASSYSLGAANYGYTF
TRBV18	TRBJ2-5	CASSRLLSAETQYF
TRBV6-5	TRBJ1-6	CATSGQGIGNSPLHF
TRBV6-5	TRBJ2-1	CASSYQAGGNEQFF
TRBV13	TRBJ1-2	CASSLGPSGRGGPANYGYTF
TRBV10-1	TRBJ2-3	CASSDGVSDTQYF